This T cell receptor (beta chain) was documented in a study of T-cell memory formation after mild COVID-19. TCRdb re-called the 5' RACE reads through MiXCR, storing one row per CDR3 protein. The sample holds a few hundred thousand distinct CDR3 sequences; approximately 15% are singletons and the top ten take roughly 22%. Trimming shortened V by 1 base and J by 5 bases, and 8 bases separated the two germline ends. The CDR3 contains 14 residues. Germline values: CDR1 MGHDK, CDR2 SYGVNS. The gene calls are TRBV25-1 and TRBJ1-4; D uncertain. Sequences were obtained from PBMCs or a T cell subset sorted from them (not recorded which). This TCR came from a man younger than 30 who had mild COVID-19 (a few samples of this study predate the infection). Cell type and time point are not known. CDR3 sequence (DNA): TGTGCCAGCAGTGAATGGACCCTGAATGAAAAACTGTTTTTT. Its protein is CASSEWTLNEKLFF.